The 27 T cell receptor beta chains presented below share a single source sample, sequenced in a study of CD8+ T cells in alopecia areata. The treatment here: oral pan-JAK inhibitor, 5-10 mg twice daily. Extracted from the samples, RNA was reverse transcribed into cDNA to serve as the sequencing template. Repertoires were generated with immunoSEQ multiplex PCR, while TCRdb's copy carries only in-frame clones and drops some. The sample has 95,000 to 100,000 clones; 60% are singletons. This specimen was CD8+ T cells sorted from blood, taken at roughly week 58, from a patient treated with tofacitinib. The receptor source for this set is a human donor with alopecia areata.

V and J are TRBV5-6 and TRBJ2-7, with 7 bases that match TRBD1. Looked up from germline, CDR1 is SGHDT and CDR2 is YYEEEE. The CDR3 spans 17 residues. Trimming cost V 0 bases and J 1 base; bases outside gene matches: 10. As DNA, the CDR3 is TGTGCCAGCAGCTTGGCGAGTGACAGGGTGACTTCCTACGAGCAGTACTTC. This sequence encodes CASSLASDRVTSYEQYF.

The chain joins TRBV2 to TRBJ2-7, with 7 nucleotides matching TRBD1. This CDR3 is 17 amino acids long. V trimming: 7 bases; J trimming: 1 base; junction bases outside the gene matches: 16. Germline values: CDR1 SNHLY, CDR2 FYNNEI. The CDR3, as DNA: TGTGCCAGCACCGCCGGCGTAATGACAGGGCCATCCTACGAGCAGTACTTC. Its translation is CASTAGVMTGPSYEQYF.

The rearrangement joins TRBV29-1 to TRBJ1-2; D gene ambiguous. Trimming left V 7 bases short and J 0 bases short, with 9 bases between. Germline lookup yields CDR1 SQVTM and CDR2 ANQGSEA. CDR3 length: 12 amino acids. CDR3 residues: CSAPSTNYGYTF. The CDR3 DNA follows: TGCAGCGCACCATCAACTAACTATGGCTACACCTTC.

J is TRBJ2-1 and V is TRBV5-6; D is uncertain. The CDR3 runs to 14 residues. Looked up from germline, CDR1 is SGHDT and CDR2 is YYEEEE. Trimming pared 2 bases from V and 6 bases from J, leaving 12 bases between. Here the CDR3 DNA reads TGTGCCAGCAGCTTACGAACCGTTTCCAATGAGCAGTTCTTC. Protein product: CASSLRTVSNEQFF.

The chain couples TRBV6-1 to TRBJ2-3; 8 nucleotides line up with TRBD1. The junction had 4 bases not matched to a gene; V was cut back by 4 bases and J by 1 base. The CDR3 totals 15 residues. Germline values: CDR1 MNHNS, CDR2 SASEGT. The CDR3 spells CASSGTGHGTDTQYF. CDR3 bases: TGTGCCAGCAGTGGGACAGGGCATGGCACAGATACGCAGTATTTT.

The chain carries TRBV10-3 and TRBJ2-5; unclear D gene. V lost 2 bases and J lost 2, with 6 bases in between. Germline CDR1 and CDR2: ENHRY and SYGVKD. The CDR3 is made up of 13 amino acids. The CDR3 here is CAISEIKQETQYF. The CDR3 DNA follows: TGTGCCATCAGTGAGATAAAACAAGAGACCCAGTACTTC.

This clone was seen a handful of times. The chain employs TRBV12-5 and TRBJ2-3, with D possibly TRBD2 on 6 matching bases. The V and J ends lost 8 bases and 0 bases respectively, with 9 bases between them. Per the germline V gene, CDR1 is LGHNT and CDR2 is FRNRAP. This CDR3 is 13 amino acids long. The CDR3 DNA reads as TGTGCTAGTAATAGCGGCAGCACAGATACGCAGTATTTT. Residues: CASNSGSTDTQYF.

The chain's CDR3 is CASRKDDSNQPQHF. The CDR3 DNA reads as TGCGCCAGCAGGAAAGACGATAGCAATCAGCCCCAGCATTTT. The chain is built from TRBV5-1 and TRBJ1-5, with D hard to call. Germline V lookup: CDR1 SGHRS, CDR2 YFSETQ. The germline V and J ends were trimmed by 5 bases and 0 bases, with 9 bases remaining between them. The length of the CDR3 is 14 residues.

This sequence joins TRBV5-1 and TRBJ2-7; TRBD2 agrees at 8 bases. The V gene's germline CDR1 is SGHRS and CDR2 YFSETQ. The V segment lost 0 bases and the J segment 5 bases; nucleotides outside the gene matches: 1. The CDR3 consists of 13 residues. The CDR3 sequence: CASSLELADEQYF. As DNA, the CDR3 is TGCGCCAGCAGCTTGGAACTAGCGGACGAGCAGTACTTC.

The J gene is TRBJ2-7, the V gene TRBV7-6; D is undetermined. The CDR3 has 15 amino acids. V was cut by 1 base and J by 0 bases, with 10 bases left in between. CDR1 is SGHVS, CDR2 FNYEAQ, per germline. In DNA form, the CDR3 reads TGTGCCAGCAGCTTAGAACAGAAGAGCTCCTACGAGCAGTACTTC. Translation gives CASSLEQKSSYEQYF.

CDR3 loop: CASSTRRYYEQYF. The CDR3, as DNA: TGTGCCAGCTCAACACGGAGGTACTACGAGCAGTACTTC. The chain uses TRBV18 and TRBJ2-7; D may be TRBD2 (5 bases). The CDR3 has 13 amino acids. Trimming took off 5 bases at V and 3 bases at J, with 11 bases between the two ends. Looked up from germline, CDR1 is KGHSH and CDR2 is LQKENI.

The rearrangement uses TRBV4-2 and TRBJ2-1; 10 nucleotides align to TRBD2. This CDR3 comprises 18 residues. Losses at the gene ends were 0 bases for V and 3 bases for J; bases not matched to a gene: 8. Germline assignment: CDR1 LGHNA and CDR2 YNFKEQ. The CDR3: CASSQDPSGGSVYNEQFF. For the CDR3, the DNA is TGTGCCAGCAGCCAAGATCCTAGCGGGGGATCTGTCTACAATGAGCAGTTCTTC.

A single count supports this clone. The chain has TRBV9 and TRBJ1-6, with a weak D call TRBD1 (5 bases). The germline V gene has CDR1 SGDLS and CDR2 YYNGEE. Trimming took 4 bases from V and 8 from J, leaving 16 bases between them. CDR3 length: 15 amino acids. CDR3 coding DNA: TGTGCCAGCAGCCCTCGCCGGGACCGATATTCACCCCTCCACTTT. This sequence encodes CASSPRRDRYSPLHF. Supplemented by reference TRBV9 and TRBJ1-6, the full variable domain reads DSGVTQTPKHLITATGQRVTLRCSPRSGDLSVYWYQQSLDQGLQFLIQYYNGEERAKGNILERFSAQQFPDLHSELNLSSLELGDSALYFCASSPRRDRYSPLHFGNGTRLTVT.

This clone showed up just a few times. The CDR3 coding sequence is TGTGCCAGCCTTGGGGACAGCATTTTAGGCTACGAGCAGTACTTC. It translates to CASLGDSILGYEQYF. This sequence joins TRBV2 and TRBJ2-7; 7 bases are a match to TRBD1. The CDR3 is 15 amino acids. J gave up 3 bases and V 8 bases, and 13 bases lay outside the gene matches. Germline CDR1 reads SNHLY; CDR2 reads FYNNEI.

In regard to this clone: Other DNA sequences in this specimen translate into the identical CDR3. V usage is TRBV27 and J usage is TRBJ2-1; D call uncertain. The ends were cut back, 0 bases at V and 2 bases at J, with 2 bases in the middle. Germline CDR1 is MNHEY and CDR2 is SMNVEV (reference sequence). This CDR3 has 13 amino acids. The CDR3 DNA reads TGTGCCAGCAGTTTATCTACCTACAATGAGCAGTTCTTC. Protein sequence: CASSLSTYNEQFF.

On this clone: The sample has other DNA sequences that encode this CDR3 too. This rearrangement joins TRBV5-1 to TRBJ1-1, with unresolved D. Germline V gene sequence: CDR1 SGHRS, CDR2 YFSETQ. V lost 0 bases, J lost 6 bases, and 6 bases lay in between. The CDR3 has 12 residues. The CDR3 sequence: CASSLGRAEAFF. For the CDR3, the DNA is TGCGCCAGCAGCTTGGGGCGGGCTGAAGCTTTCTTT. Filled out from reference TRBV5-1 and TRBJ1-1, the complete variable domain reads KAGVTQTPRYLIKTRGQQVTLSCSPISGHRSVSWYQQTPGQGLQFLFEYFSETQRNKGNFPGRFSGRQFSNSRSEMNVSTLELGDSALYLCASSLGRAEAFFGQGTRLTVV.

The chain joins TRBV19 to TRBJ1-5; no reliable D call. V was shortened by 3 bases and J by 6 bases, with 6 bases between the two germline ends. Germline lookup yields CDR1 LNHDA and CDR2 SQIVND (reference sequence). CDR3 length: 12 amino acids. For the CDR3, the DNA is TGTGCCAGTAGTATTTCGTCTCAGCCCCAGCATTTT. Amino acid sequence: CASSISSQPQHF.

The J gene is TRBJ1-3, the V gene TRBV14; D is undetermined. This CDR3 has 17 residues. Germline-derived CDR1 and CDR2 are SGHDN and FVKESK. The V gene lost 0 bases and the J gene lost 0 bases, with 12 bases spanning the gap. CDR3 sequence reads: CASSQEPAGNSGNTIYF. The CDR3 bases are TGTGCCAGCAGCCAAGAGCCCGCGGGGAACTCTGGAAACACCATATATTTT.

The rearrangement links TRBV20-1 to TRBJ1-2; D is undetermined. Germline V gives CDR1 DFQATT, CDR2 SNEGSKA (reference sequence). There are 11 residues in the CDR3. Trimming left V 3 bases short and J 6 bases short, with 8 bases between. CDR3 coding DNA: TGCAGTGCTAGGTACCATCATGGCTACACCTTC. Translated, it gives CSARYHHGYTF.

This clone has more than one count but fewer than ten. The rearrangement links TRBV7-7 to TRBJ2-3; a possible D gene is TRBD1 (5 bases). The V and J ends lost 5 bases and 1 base respectively, with 10 bases between them. The CDR3 is 14 amino acids. Per the germline V gene, CDR1 is SSHAT and CDR2 is FNYEAQ (reference sequence). The CDR3 loop is CASSPDSGTDTQYF. CDR3 DNA sequence: TGTGCCAGCAGCCCAGACAGTGGCACAGATACGCAGTATTTT.

The V call is TRBV7-9, the J call TRBJ2-1, with D perhaps TRBD2 (5 bases). Germline values: CDR1 SEHNR, CDR2 FQNEAQ (reference sequence). V dropped 1 base and J dropped 4 bases, with 11 bases sitting between them. The CDR3 totals 15 residues. CDR3 DNA: TGTGCCAGCAGCTTAGGGACGGGAAAATACAATGAGCAGTTCTTC. Its protein is CASSLGTGKYNEQFF.

The table lists this clone with a count of one. The rearrangement uses TRBV5-1 and TRBJ2-7; TRBD1 matches at 8 bases. The CDR3 runs 17 residues. V gave up 1 base and J gave up 3 bases; unmatched junction bases: 12. Germline V gene lookup returns CDR1 SGHRS and CDR2 YFSETQ. In DNA, the CDR3 is TGCGCCAGCAGCTTGTTTCCCTCCGGGACAGGAGACTACGAGCAGTACTTC. Its protein product is CASSLFPSGTGDYEQYF.

CDR3 nucleotides: TGTGCCAGCAGTGTAGGGACCCTACATAGCACAGATACGCAGTATTTT. Translated: CASSVGTLHSTDTQYF. The V gene is TRBV2, the J gene TRBJ2-3; possibly TRBD1 or TRBD2 for D (5 bases each). Germline V gene data show CDR1 as SNHLY and CDR2 as FYNNEI. The CDR3 extends over 16 amino acids. Trimming shortened V by 4 bases and J by 0 bases, and 14 bases separated the two germline ends.

There are a few counts of this clone. The V gene is TRBV6-4, the J gene TRBJ2-1; a possible D gene is TRBD2 (6 bases). This CDR3 spans 14 amino acids. Trimming took off 6 bases at V and 10 bases at J, with 19 bases between the two ends. CDR1 is MRHNA, CDR2 SNTAGT, per germline. The CDR3 region is CASSARETSHEQFF. The CDR3 DNA reads as TGTGCCAGCAGCGCCCGGGAGACGTCCCACGAGCAGTTCTTC.

The J gene is TRBJ1-2, the V gene TRBV7-9; 7 bases map to TRBD1. The CDR3 has 17 residues. Germline V CDR1 and CDR2: SEHNR, FQNEAQ (reference sequence). Trimming removed 5 bases from V and 5 bases from J; junction bases left unmatched: 17. As DNA, the CDR3 is TGTGCCAGCAGCCTCACGAATAGGGGGCTCACCTTGTATGGCTACACCTTC. As protein: CASSLTNRGLTLYGYTF.

The genes are TRBV2 and TRBJ2-1; 9 nucleotides line up with TRBD1. With V trimmed by 8 bases and J by 9 bases, 8 bases remained unmatched. This CDR3 is built from 13 residues. Looked up from germline, CDR1 is SNHLY and CDR2 is FYNNEI. The CDR3: CASRDRARGEQFF. CDR3 nucleotides: TGTGCCAGCCGGGACAGGGCTCGGGGTGAGCAGTTCTTC.

The V call is TRBV27, the J call TRBJ2-3; 12 positions match TRBD2. CDR1 MNHEY and CDR2 SMNVEV come from the germline V gene (reference sequence). Unmatched junction bases numbered 8, after V lost 8 bases and J lost 5 bases. This CDR3 is 15 amino acids long. The chain's CDR3 is CASGRRTSGIDTQYF. CDR3 nucleotides: TGTGCCAGCGGACGACGGACTAGCGGGATAGATACGCAGTATTTT.